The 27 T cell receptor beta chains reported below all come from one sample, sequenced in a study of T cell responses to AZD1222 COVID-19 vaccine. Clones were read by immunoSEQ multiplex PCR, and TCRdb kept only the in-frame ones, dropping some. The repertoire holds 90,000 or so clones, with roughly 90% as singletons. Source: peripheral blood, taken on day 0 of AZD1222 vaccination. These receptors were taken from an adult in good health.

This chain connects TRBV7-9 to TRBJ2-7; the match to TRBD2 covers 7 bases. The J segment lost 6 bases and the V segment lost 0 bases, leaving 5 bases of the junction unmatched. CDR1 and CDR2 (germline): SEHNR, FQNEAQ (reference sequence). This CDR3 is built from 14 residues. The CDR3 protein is CASSLAAAGVEQYF. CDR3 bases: TGTGCCAGCAGCTTAGCCGCCGCGGGAGTCGAGCAGTACTTC.

Here the CDR3 reads CASSPRQGYEQYF. For the CDR3, the DNA is TGTGCCAGCAGTCCAAGACAGGGCTACGAGCAGTACTTC. V is TRBV12-3 or TRBV12-4 and J is TRBJ2-7; 7 nucleotides match TRBD1. This CDR3 is built from 13 residues. V shed 5 bases, J shed 3 bases, and the junction held 4 bases outside the gene matches.

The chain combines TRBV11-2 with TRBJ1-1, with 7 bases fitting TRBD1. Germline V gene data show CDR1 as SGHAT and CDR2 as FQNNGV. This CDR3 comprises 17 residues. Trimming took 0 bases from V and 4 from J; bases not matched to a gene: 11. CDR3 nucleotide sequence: TGTGCCAGCAGCTTAGAAGGGCAGGGGGTAGAGGGCACTGAAGCTTTCTTT. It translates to CASSLEGQGVEGTEAFF.

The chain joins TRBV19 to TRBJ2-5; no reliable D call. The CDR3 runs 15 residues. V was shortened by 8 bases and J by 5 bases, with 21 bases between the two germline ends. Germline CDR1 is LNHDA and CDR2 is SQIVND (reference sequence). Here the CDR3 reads CASSHRVRPDETQYF. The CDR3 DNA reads TGTGCCAGTTCCCACCGTGTGCGGCCTGATGAGACCCAGTACTTC.

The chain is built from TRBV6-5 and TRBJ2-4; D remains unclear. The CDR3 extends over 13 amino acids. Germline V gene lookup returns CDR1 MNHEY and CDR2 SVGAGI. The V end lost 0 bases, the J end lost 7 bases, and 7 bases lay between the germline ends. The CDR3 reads CASSYSPQNIQYF. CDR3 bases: TGTGCCAGCAGTTACTCACCCCAGAACATTCAGTACTTC.

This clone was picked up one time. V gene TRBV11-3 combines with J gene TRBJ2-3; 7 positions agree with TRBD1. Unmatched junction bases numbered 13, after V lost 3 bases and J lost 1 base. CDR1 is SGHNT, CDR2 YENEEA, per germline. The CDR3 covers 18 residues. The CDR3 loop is CASSLGRTGGLRTDTQYF. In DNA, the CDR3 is TGTGCCAGCAGCTTGGGCAGGACAGGCGGATTACGCACAGATACGCAGTATTTT. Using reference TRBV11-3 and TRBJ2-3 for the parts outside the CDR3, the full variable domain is EAGVVQSPRYKIIEKKQPVAFWCNPISGHNTLYWYLQNLGQGPELLIRYENEEAVDDSQLPKDRFSAERLKGVDSTLKIQPAELGDSAVYLCASSLGRTGGLRTDTQYFGPGTRLTVL.

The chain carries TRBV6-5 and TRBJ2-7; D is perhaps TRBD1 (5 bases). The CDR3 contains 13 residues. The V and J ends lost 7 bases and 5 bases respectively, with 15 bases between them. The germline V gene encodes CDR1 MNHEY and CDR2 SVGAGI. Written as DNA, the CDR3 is TGTGCCAGCAAGCCCGGCAGGGTCCACGAGCAGTACTTC. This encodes CASKPGRVHEQYF.

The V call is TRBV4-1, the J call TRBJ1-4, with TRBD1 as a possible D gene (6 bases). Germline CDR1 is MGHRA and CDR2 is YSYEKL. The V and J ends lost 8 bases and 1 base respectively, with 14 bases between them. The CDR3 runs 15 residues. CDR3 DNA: TGCGCCAGCTGTAAGTCAGGGGAAACTAATGAAAAACTGTTTTTT. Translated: CASCKSGETNEKLFF.

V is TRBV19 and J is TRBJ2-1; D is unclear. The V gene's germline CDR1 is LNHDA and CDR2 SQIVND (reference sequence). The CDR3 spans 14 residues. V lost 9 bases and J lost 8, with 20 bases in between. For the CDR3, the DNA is TGTGCCAGCAAGACACGGGCGAACCTTGATGAGCAGTTCTTC. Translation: CASKTRANLDEQFF.

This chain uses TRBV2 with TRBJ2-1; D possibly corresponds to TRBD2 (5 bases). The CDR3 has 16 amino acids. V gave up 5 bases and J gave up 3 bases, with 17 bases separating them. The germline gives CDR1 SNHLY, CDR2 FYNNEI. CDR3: CASSNGVGVYYNEQFF. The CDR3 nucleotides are TGTGCCAGCAGTAACGGGGTGGGAGTGTACTACAATGAGCAGTTCTTC.

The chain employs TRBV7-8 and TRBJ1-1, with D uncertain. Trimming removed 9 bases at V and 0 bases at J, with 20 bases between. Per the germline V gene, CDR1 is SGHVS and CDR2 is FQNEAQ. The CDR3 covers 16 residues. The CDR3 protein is CASTVGGRVLNTEAFF. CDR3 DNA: TGTGCCAGTACCGTTGGAGGCAGAGTTTTGAACACTGAAGCTTTCTTT.

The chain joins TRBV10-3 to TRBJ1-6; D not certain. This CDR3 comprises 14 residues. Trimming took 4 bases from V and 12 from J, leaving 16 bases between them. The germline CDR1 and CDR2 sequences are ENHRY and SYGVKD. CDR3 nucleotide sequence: TGTGCCATCAGTGGACACGGGATTGGGGAACCCCTCCACTTT. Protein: CAISGHGIGEPLHF.

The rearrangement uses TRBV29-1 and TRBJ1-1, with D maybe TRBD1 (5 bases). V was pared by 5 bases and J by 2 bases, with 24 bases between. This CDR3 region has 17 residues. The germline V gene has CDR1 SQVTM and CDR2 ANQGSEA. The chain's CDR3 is CSVHWGSLEGRNTEAFF. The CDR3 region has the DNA TGCAGCGTTCACTGGGGGTCCCTAGAGGGGAGAAACACTGAAGCTTTCTTT. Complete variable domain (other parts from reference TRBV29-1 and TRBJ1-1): SAVISQKPSRDICQRGTSLTIQCQVDSQVTMMFWYRQQPGQSLTLIATANQGSEATYESGFVIDKFPISRPNLTFSTLTVSNMSPEDSSIYLCSVHWGSLEGRNTEAFFGQGTRLTVV.

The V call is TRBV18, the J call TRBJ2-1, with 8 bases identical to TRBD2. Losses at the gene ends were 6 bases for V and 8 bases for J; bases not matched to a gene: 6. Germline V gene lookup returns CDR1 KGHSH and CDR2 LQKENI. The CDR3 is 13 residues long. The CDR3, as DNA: TGTGCCAGCTCGATCGGGGGGGGCGATGAGCAGTTCTTC. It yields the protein CASSIGGGDEQFF.

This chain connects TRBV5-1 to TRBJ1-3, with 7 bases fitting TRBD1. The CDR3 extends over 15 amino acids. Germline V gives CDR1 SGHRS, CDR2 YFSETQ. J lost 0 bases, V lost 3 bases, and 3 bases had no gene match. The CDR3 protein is CASSSRDSSGNTIYF. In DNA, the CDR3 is TGCGCCAGCAGCTCCCGGGACAGCTCTGGAAACACCATATATTTT.

CDR3 bases: TGTGCCAGTAGTATGGGACTAGCGGGAGGTATCACAGATACGCAGTATTTT. Translating gives CASSMGLAGGITDTQYF. The chain couples TRBV19 to TRBJ2-3; 15 bases are a match to TRBD2. This CDR3 region has 17 residues. The germline V gene encodes CDR1 LNHDA and CDR2 SQIVND (reference sequence). V was pared by 3 bases and J by 2 bases, with 3 bases of the junction left unmatched.

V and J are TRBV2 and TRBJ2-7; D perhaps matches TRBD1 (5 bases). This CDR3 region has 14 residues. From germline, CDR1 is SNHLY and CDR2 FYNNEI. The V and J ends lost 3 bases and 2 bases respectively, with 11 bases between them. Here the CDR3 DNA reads TGTGCCAGCAGTGACCTCAGGGATCCCTACGAGCAGTACTTC. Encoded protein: CASSDLRDPYEQYF.

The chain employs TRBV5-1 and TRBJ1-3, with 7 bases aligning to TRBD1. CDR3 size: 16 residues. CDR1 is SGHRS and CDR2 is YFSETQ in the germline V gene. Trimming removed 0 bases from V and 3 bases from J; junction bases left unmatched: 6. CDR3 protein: CASSLDPQGNGNTIYF. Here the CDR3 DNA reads TGCGCCAGCAGCTTGGACCCACAGGGGAATGGAAACACCATATATTTT.

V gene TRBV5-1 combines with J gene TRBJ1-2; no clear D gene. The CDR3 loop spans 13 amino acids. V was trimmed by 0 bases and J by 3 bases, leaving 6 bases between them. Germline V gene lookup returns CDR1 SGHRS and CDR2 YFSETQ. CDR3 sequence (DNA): TGCGCCAGCAGCTTGGAGTCAGACTATGGCTACACCTTC. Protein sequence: CASSLESDYGYTF. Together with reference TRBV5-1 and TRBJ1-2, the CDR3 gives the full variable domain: KAGVTQTPRYLIKTRGQQVTLSCSPISGHRSVSWYQQTPGQGLQFLFEYFSETQRNKGNFPGRFSGRQFSNSRSEMNVSTLELGDSALYLCASSLESDYGYTFGSGTRLTVV.

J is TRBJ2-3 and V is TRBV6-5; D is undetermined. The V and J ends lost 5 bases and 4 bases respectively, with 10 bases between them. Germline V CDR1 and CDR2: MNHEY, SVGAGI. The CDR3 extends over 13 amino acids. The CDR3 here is CASSQKESDTQYF. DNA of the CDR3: TGTGCCAGCAGTCAAAAAGAATCAGATACGCAGTATTTT.

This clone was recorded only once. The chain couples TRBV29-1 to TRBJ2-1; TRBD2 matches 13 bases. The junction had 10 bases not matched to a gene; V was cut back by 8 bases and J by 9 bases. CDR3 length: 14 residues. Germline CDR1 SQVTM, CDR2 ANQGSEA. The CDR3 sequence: CSMRTSGSLFEQFF. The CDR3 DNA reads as TGCAGCATGCGGACTAGCGGGAGCCTCTTTGAGCAGTTCTTC.

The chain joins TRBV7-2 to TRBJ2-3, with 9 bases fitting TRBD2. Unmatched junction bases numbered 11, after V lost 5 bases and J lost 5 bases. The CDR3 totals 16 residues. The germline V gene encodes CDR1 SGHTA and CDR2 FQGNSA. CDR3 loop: CASSPSRRGGKDTQYF. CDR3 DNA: TGTGCCAGCAGCCCGTCGAGGCGGGGGGGGAAAGATACGCAGTATTTT.

The CDR3 DNA sequence: TGTGCCAGCAGCTTGGACGGGACTACGCAGTTCTTC. Residues: CASSLDGTTQFF. The chain recombines TRBV5-4 with TRBJ2-1; 7 bases are shared with TRBD2. The CDR3 spans 12 residues. With 0 bases clipped from V and 12 bases from J, the junction kept 3 bases outside the gene matches. Germline assignment: CDR1 SGHNT and CDR2 YYREEE (reference sequence).

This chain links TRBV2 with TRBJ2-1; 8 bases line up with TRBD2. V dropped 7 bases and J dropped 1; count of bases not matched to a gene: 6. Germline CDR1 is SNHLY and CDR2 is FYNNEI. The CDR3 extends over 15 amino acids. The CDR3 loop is CASMAGGSSYNEQFF. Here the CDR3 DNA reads TGTGCCAGCATGGCGGGGGGTTCTTCCTACAATGAGCAGTTCTTC.

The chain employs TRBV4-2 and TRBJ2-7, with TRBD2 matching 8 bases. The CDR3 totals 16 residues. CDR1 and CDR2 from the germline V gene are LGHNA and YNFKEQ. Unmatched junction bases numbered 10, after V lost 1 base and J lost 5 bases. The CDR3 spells CASSQGQRENVDEQYF. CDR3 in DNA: TGTGCCAGCAGCCAAGGACAGCGGGAGAATGTGGACGAGCAGTACTTC.

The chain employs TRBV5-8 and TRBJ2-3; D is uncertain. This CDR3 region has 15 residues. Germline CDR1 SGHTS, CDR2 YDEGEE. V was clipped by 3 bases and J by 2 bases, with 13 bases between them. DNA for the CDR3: TGTGCCAGCAGCTCCTCGGAAGGTCACACAGATACGCAGTATTTT. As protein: CASSSSEGHTDTQYF. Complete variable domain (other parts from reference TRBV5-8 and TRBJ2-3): EAGVTQSPTHLIKTRGQQATLRCSPISGHTSVYWYQQALGLGLQFLLWYDEGEERNRGNFPPRFSGRQFPNYSSELNVNALELEDSALYLCASSSSEGHTDTQYFGPGTRLTVL.

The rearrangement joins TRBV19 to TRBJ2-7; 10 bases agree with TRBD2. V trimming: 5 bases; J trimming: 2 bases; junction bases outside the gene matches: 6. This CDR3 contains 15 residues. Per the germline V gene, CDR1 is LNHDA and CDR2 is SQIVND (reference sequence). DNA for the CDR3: TGTGCCAGTAGTCCATGGACTAGCGGCCCCTACGAGCAGTACTTC. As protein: CASSPWTSGPYEQYF.